The 14 T cell receptor beta chains below come from one sample, sequenced in a study of T cell responses to AZD1222 COVID-19 vaccine. Assay used: immunoSEQ multiplex PCR; TCRdb lists only in-frame clones, some missing. This repertoire shows under 200,000 clones, 91% found once; its top ten account for less than 5.5%. The source was peripheral blood, collected on day 0 of AZD1222 vaccination. These TCRs come from an adult in good health.

This clone was counted once. The chain joins TRBV6-2 or TRBV6-3 to TRBJ2-4, with no clear D. This CDR3 is 17 amino acids long. The germline V and J ends were trimmed by 0 bases and 0 bases, with 12 bases remaining between them. CDR1 is MNHEY and CDR2 is SVGEGT in the germline V gene. This CDR3 reads CASSYSMFFLAKNIQYF. The CDR3, as DNA: TGTGCCAGCAGTTACTCGATGTTCTTCTTAGCCAAAAACATTCAGTACTTC.

The V call is TRBV7-3, the J call TRBJ2-7; 9 positions agree with TRBD1. The V and J ends lost 5 bases and 4 bases, in that order; junction bases with no gene match: 3. CDR3 length: 13 amino acids. From germline, CDR1 is SGHTA and CDR2 FQGTGA. In DNA form, the CDR3 reads TGTGCCAGCAGCCCCGGGACAGGGTACGAGCAGTACTTC. Translating gives CASSPGTGYEQYF.

The J gene is TRBJ2-7, the V gene TRBV7-2, with D perhaps matching TRBD1 or TRBD2 (5 bases each). The V gene lost 3 bases and the J gene lost 3 bases, with 12 bases spanning the gap. The CDR3 extends over 14 amino acids. Per the germline V gene, CDR1 is SGHTA and CDR2 is FQGNSA. The CDR3 bases are TGTGCCAGCAGCTTGGGACGGACGATCTACGAGCAGTACTTC. Translation gives CASSLGRTIYEQYF.

The chain couples TRBV11-3 to TRBJ2-1, with 11 positions matching TRBD2. With 1 base clipped from V and 10 bases from J, the junction kept 9 bases outside the gene matches. There are 16 residues in the CDR3. CDR1 and CDR2 (germline): SGHNT, YENEEA. The CDR3 spells CASSLGGSGGAGEQFF. For the CDR3, the DNA is TGTGCCAGCAGCTTAGGTGGTAGCGGGGGGGCGGGCGAGCAGTTCTTC.

J is TRBJ1-3 and V is TRBV28; D unclear. The CDR3 has 13 residues. Trimming cost V 8 bases and J 3 bases, with 11 bases left between them. Germline assignment: CDR1 MDHEN and CDR2 SYDVKM. In DNA, the CDR3 is TGTGCCAGCCTTCTGCCTGGTGGAAACACCATATATTTT. Protein sequence: CASLLPGGNTIYF.

The chain links TRBV2 to TRBJ2-3; 10 positions match TRBD2. The CDR3 is 14 residues long. V gave up 8 bases and J gave up 6 bases; unmatched junction bases: 8. Per the germline V gene, CDR1 is SNHLY and CDR2 is FYNNEI. CDR3: CASGPGLAPDTQYF. The CDR3 coding sequence is TGTGCCAGCGGCCCGGGACTAGCGCCCGATACGCAGTATTTT.

The V and J genes are TRBV11-2 and TRBJ2-7; 11 bases match TRBD2. Germline values: CDR1 SGHAT, CDR2 FQNNGV. Unmatched junction bases numbered 4, after V lost 3 bases and J lost 0 bases. The CDR3 is 16 residues long. The CDR3 nucleotides read TGTGCCAGCAGCTTTATAACTAGCGGGAGCTCCTACGAGCAGTACTTC. This sequence encodes CASSFITSGSSYEQYF.

CDR3 nucleotides: TGCGCCAGCAGCTGGGACATTATGAACACTGAAGCTTTCTTT. It codes for CASSWDIMNTEAFF. The chain is built from TRBV5-1 and TRBJ1-1, with D maybe TRBD1 (6 bases). Trimming cost V 3 bases and J 0 bases, with 9 bases left between them. The germline CDR1 and CDR2 sequences are SGHRS and YFSETQ. This CDR3 contains 14 residues. Using reference TRBV5-1 and TRBJ1-1 for the parts outside the CDR3, the full variable domain is KAGVTQTPRYLIKTRGQQVTLSCSPISGHRSVSWYQQTPGQGLQFLFEYFSETQRNKGNFPGRFSGRQFSNSRSEMNVSTLELGDSALYLCASSWDIMNTEAFFGQGTRLTVV.

The chain links TRBV5-1 to TRBJ2-1; weak D call: TRBD2 (5 bases). The germline V gene encodes CDR1 SGHRS and CDR2 YFSETQ. V gave up 8 bases and J gave up 2 bases, with 17 bases separating them. The CDR3 length is 15 residues. The CDR3 protein is CASSLSASTYNEQFF. As DNA, the CDR3 is TGCGCCAGTAGCCTTAGCGCCTCTACCTACAATGAGCAGTTCTTC.

The sample holds one count of this clone. V is TRBV7-3 and J is TRBJ2-5; D unclear. There are 13 residues in the CDR3. CDR1 is SGHTA and CDR2 is FQGTGA in the germline V gene. Trimming cost V 2 bases and J 4 bases, with 8 bases left between them. CDR3 sequence reads: CASSLGPGETQYF. The CDR3 DNA is TGTGCCAGCAGCTTAGGCCCCGGAGAGACCCAGTACTTC.

The chain uses TRBV7-2 and TRBJ2-6; no clear D gene. V shed 0 bases and J shed 2 bases, with 20 bases lying between them. CDR3 size: 20 residues. Germline values: CDR1 SGHTA, CDR2 FQGNSA. CDR3 protein: CASSLAGPQYILAGANVLTF. CDR3 bases: TGTGCCAGCAGCTTAGCCGGGCCGCAGTACATCTTAGCTGGGGCCAACGTCCTGACTTTC.

This rearrangement joins TRBV5-4 to TRBJ1-2; 12 nucleotides line up with TRBD1. CDR1 is SGHNT, CDR2 YYREEE, per germline (reference sequence). Trimming took 7 bases from V and 0 from J; bases not matched to a gene: 10. The length of the CDR3 is 17 residues. The DNA for the CDR3 is TGTGCCAGCCTGTCCGGGACAGGGGGCCCGACTAACTATGGCTACACCTTC. This translates into CASLSGTGGPTNYGYTF.

V usage is TRBV14 and J usage is TRBJ2-7, with TRBD1 identical over 7 bases. V was pared by 11 bases and J by 3 bases, with 10 bases of the junction left unmatched. The CDR3 loop spans 13 amino acids. Germline-derived CDR1 and CDR2 are SGHDN and FVKESK. CDR3 protein: CAGVGTEGYEQYF. CDR3 nucleotides: TGTGCCGGGGTGGGGACAGAGGGCTACGAGCAGTACTTC.

The chain joins TRBV4-1 to TRBJ2-1; either TRBD1 or TRBD2 may fit D (5 bases each). Trimming shortened V by 0 bases and J by 7 bases, and 16 bases separated the two germline ends. There are 16 residues in the CDR3. Per the germline V gene, CDR1 is MGHRA and CDR2 is YSYEKL. CDR3 DNA sequence: TGCGCCAGCAGCCAAGATAGCAGACCGTGGGGGAATGAGCAGTTCTTC. Translating it yields CASSQDSRPWGNEQFF.